This T cell receptor beta chain was obtained from a study of T cell repertoires in cytomegalovirus infection. Across the whole study: Indications came from public TCR beta signatures; they pointed to CMV infection and to a matching HLA type.

Study results and caveats: Pooled public TCR beta family frequency picked out CMV carriers with the relevant HLA. CMV-specific TCR beta clonotypes restricted by HLA-C dominated the ex vivo response.

One entry per CDR3 protein results from TCRdb running MiXCR on the reads. This table holds fewer than 300,000 distinct CDR3 sequences, 20% to 30% found once. With V trimmed by 6 bases and J by 4 bases, 14 bases remained unmatched. Germline V lookup: CDR1 MDHEN, CDR2 SYDVKM. This CDR3 comprises 16 residues. Comment on this clonotype: The antigen remains unidentified.

The chain is built from TRBV28 and TRBJ1-2; 7 bases fit TRBD1. The sequence derives from a human donor in good health (CMV status not recorded). Some clones in this sample may be carry-over from other donors' samples. The sequenced sample consisted of PBMCs. The CDR3 is CASRSGGDRALYGYTF. The CDR3 DNA sequence: TGTGCCAGCAGATCAGGCGGAGACAGGGCGCTCTATGGCTACACCTTC.